The 6 T cell receptor beta chains listed next were all sequenced from one sample in a study of TIL therapy for anti-PD-1-resistant metastatic lung cancer. The time point denotes: pre-treatment sample, taken before nivolumab and TIL therapy. The libraries were made with immunoSEQ v3. Assay used: immunoSEQ multiplex PCR; TCRdb lists only in-frame clones, some missing. The table records about 19,000 clones, about 79% of them present only once. Material: blood, obtained at baseline. Every receptor here comes from a person aged 25-85 years with non-small cell lung cancer.

V and J are TRBV2 and TRBJ2-7; TRBD1 aligns across 7 bases. The CDR3 has 12 residues. The trim removed 6 bases at V and 5 bases at J, leaving 4 bases unmatched. Germline CDR1 reads SNHLY; CDR2 reads FYNNEI. The CDR3 DNA is TGTGCCAGCAGAGACGACAGGGACGAGCAGTACTTC. It yields the protein CASRDDRDEQYF.

The chain links TRBV3-1 (or the pseudogene TRBV3-2) to TRBJ2-3; D assignment may be TRBD1 or TRBD2 (5 bases each). The V end was cut by 4 bases, the J end by 5 bases, with 10 bases between. Germline V gives CDR1 LGHDT, CDR2 YNNKEL (reference sequence). The CDR3 loop spans 13 amino acids. The CDR3 nucleotides read TGTGCCAGCAGCCCCGTTGGGGGAGATACGCAGTATTTT. Translating gives CASSPVGGDTQYF.

This rearrangement joins TRBV6-2 or TRBV6-3 to TRBJ2-7; tentative D call: TRBD2 (7 bases). Per the germline V gene, CDR1 is MNHEY and CDR2 is SVGEGT. The CDR3 contains 15 residues. V was cut by 5 bases and J by 6 bases, with 20 bases left in between. CDR3 nucleotide sequence: TGTGCCAGCAGTCTATCGGTTGGCGGGGGCGGCGAGCAGTACTTC. Encoded protein: CASSLSVGGGGEQYF.

The chain recombines TRBV19 with TRBJ2-7; D remains unclear. V lost 5 bases, J lost 3 bases, and 14 bases lay in between. Germline assignment: CDR1 LNHDA and CDR2 SQIVND (reference sequence). The CDR3 loop spans 14 amino acids. Here the CDR3 DNA reads TGTGCCAGTAGTCCCATGGGTAGTGACTACGAGCAGTACTTC. As protein: CASSPMGSDYEQYF. The full variable domain, completed using reference TRBV19 and TRBJ2-7, is DGGITQSPKYLFRKEGQNVTLSCEQNLNHDAMYWYRQDPGQGLRLIYYSQIVNDFQKGDIAEGYSVSREKKESFPLTVTSAQKNPTAFYLCASSPMGSDYEQYFGPGTRLTVT.

The chain is built from TRBV10-3 and TRBJ1-1, with a tentative D call TRBD1 (5 bases). The V end was cut by 3 bases, the J end by 4 bases, with 9 bases between. This CDR3 comprises 13 residues. Germline loops: CDR1 ENHRY, CDR2 SYGVKD. The DNA for the CDR3 is TGTGCCATCAGTGATAGTACAGGCACTGAAGCTTTCTTT. Translated: CAISDSTGTEAFF.

The genes are TRBV7-9 and TRBJ1-4; tentatively, D is TRBD1 (5 bases). CDR1 is SEHNR, CDR2 FQNEAQ, per germline (reference sequence). V was clipped by 3 bases and J by 8 bases, with 22 bases between them. The CDR3 is 17 residues long. DNA for the CDR3: TGTGCCAGCAGCTTGGGCCCCCCGGGGACGGGAAAGGAAAAACTGTTTTTT. Translating it yields CASSLGPPGTGKEKLFF. Variable domain in full (rest from reference TRBV7-9 and TRBJ1-4): DTGVSQNPRHKITKRGQNVTFRCDPISEHNRLYWYRQTLGQGPEFLTYFQNEAQLEKSRLLSDRFSAERPKGSFSTLEIQRTEQGDSAMYLCASSLGPPGTGKEKLFFGSGTQLSVL.